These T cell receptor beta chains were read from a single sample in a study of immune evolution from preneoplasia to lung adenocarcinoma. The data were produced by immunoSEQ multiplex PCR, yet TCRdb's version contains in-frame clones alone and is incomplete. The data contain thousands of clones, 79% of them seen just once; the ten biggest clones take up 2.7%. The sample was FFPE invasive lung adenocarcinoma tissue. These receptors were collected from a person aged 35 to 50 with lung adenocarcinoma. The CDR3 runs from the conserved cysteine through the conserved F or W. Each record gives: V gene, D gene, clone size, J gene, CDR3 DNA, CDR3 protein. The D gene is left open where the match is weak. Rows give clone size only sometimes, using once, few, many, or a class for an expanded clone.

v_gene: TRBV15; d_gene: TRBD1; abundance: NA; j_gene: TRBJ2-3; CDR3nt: TGTGCCACCAGCAGAGATGCTGGGACAGGGGCTGGAGATACGCAGTATTTT; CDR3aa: CATSRDAGTGAGDTQYF
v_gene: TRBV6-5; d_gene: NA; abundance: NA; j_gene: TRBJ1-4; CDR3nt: TGTGCCAGCAGTTACAGCCAGGTAGACGAAAAACTGTTTTTT; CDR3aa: CASSYSQVDEKLFF
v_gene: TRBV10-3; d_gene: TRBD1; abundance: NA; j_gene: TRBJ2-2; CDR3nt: TGTGCCATCAGCCTCGGACAGGCAACGAACACCGGGGAGCTGTTTTTT; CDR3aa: CAISLGQATNTGELFF
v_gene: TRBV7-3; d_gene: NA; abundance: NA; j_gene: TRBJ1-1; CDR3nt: TGTGCCAGCAGCTTGTCCAAACTGAACACTGAAGCTTTCTTT; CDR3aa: CASSLSKLNTEAFF
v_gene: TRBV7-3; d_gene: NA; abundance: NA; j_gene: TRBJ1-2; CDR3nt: TGTGCCAGCAGGGGGACCTGGGACTACACCTTC; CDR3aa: CASRGTWDYTF
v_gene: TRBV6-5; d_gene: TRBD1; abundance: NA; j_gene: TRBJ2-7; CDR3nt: TGTGCCAGCAGTTACTCGAACAGGGGCCGGGACGAGCAGTACTTC; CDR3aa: CASSYSNRGRDEQYF
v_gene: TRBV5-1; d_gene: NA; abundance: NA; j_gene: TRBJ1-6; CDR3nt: TGCGCCAGCAGCATAAACCCCCAGGGAGGGAATTCACCCCTCCACTTT; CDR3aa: CASSINPQGGNSPLHF
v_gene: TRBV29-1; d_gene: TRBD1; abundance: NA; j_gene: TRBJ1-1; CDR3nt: TGCAGCGTCTGGGACAGGGAAGGCACTGAAGCTTTCTTT; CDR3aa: CSVWDREGTEAFF
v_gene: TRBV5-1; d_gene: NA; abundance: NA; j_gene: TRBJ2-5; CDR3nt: TGCGCCAGCAGCTCCGACACTCCGGGTGAGACCCAGTACTTC; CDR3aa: CASSSDTPGETQYF
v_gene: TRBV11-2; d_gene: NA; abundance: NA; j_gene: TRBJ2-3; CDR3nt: TGTGCCAGCAGCTCCCGGGGAGGCGGGAGCACAGATACGCAGTATTTT; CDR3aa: CASSSRGGGSTDTQYF
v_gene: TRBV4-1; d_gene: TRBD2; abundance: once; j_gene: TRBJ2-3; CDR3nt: TGCGCCAGCAGCCAGAGGCGGGAGGGCCGCACAGATACGCAGTATTTT; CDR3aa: CASSQRREGRTDTQYF
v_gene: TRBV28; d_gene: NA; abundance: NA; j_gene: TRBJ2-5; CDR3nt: TGTGCCAGCAGTTTTGCAGGGTCGGGGCTAGAGACCCAGTACTTC; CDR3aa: CASSFAGSGLETQYF
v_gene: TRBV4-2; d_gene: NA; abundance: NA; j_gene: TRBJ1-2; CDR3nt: TGTGCCAGCAGCCCCAGGCTTCATGACTATGGCTACACCTTC; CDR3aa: CASSPRLHDYGYTF
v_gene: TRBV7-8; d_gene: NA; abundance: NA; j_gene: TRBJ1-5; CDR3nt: TGTGCCAGCAGCTTAAGTGACAATGGGGAGCCCCAGCATTTT; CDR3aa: CASSLSDNGEPQHF
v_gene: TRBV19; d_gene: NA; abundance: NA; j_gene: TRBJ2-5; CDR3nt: TGTGCCAGTAGTATATCGGACAGTGAGGGAGAGACCCAGTACTTC; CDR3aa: CASSISDSEGETQYF
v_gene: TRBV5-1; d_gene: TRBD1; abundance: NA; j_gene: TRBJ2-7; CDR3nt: TGCGCCAGCAGCCGGGACAGGGGCTACGAGCAGTACTTC; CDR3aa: CASSRDRGYEQYF
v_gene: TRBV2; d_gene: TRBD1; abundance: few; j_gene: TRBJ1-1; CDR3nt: TGTGCCGAACGGACAGGGATGGGCACTGAAGCTTTCTTT; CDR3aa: CAERTGMGTEAFF